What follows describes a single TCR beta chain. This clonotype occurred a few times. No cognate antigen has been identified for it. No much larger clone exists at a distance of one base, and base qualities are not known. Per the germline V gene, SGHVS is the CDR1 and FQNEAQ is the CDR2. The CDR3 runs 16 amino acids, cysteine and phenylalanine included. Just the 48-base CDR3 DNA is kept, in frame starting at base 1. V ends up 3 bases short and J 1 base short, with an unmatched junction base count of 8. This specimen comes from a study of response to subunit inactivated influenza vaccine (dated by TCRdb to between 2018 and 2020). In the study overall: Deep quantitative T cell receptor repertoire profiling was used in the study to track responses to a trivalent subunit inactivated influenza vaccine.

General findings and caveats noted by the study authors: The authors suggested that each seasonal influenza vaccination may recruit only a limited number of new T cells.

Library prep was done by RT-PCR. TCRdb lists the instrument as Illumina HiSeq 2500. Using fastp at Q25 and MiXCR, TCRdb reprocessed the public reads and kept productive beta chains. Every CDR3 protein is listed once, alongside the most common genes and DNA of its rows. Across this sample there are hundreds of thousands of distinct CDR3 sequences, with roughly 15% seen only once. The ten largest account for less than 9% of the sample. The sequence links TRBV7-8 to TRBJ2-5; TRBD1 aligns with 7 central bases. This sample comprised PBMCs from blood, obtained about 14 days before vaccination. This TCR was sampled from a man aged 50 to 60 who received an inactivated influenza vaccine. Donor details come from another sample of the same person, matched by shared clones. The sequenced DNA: TGTGCCAGCAGCTTTCAACGACAGGGCGTCCAAGAGACCCAGTACTTC. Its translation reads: CASSFQRQGVQETQYF.